These T cell receptor beta chains were read from a single sample in a study of blood T cell repertoires in COVID-19. Sequencing was performed with immunoSEQ multiplex PCR; in TCRdb, only in-frame clones are kept and a portion is missing. The top ten clones hold more than 3.5% of a sample with over 120,000 clones, roughly four fifths of them seen once. The sequenced sample was peripheral blood. The receptors were sampled from a woman aged 80 or older with active or convalescent COVID-19. Each CDR3 is given with its conserved first and last residue. The order of the fields is D gene, clone size, CDR3 length, V gene, J gene, CDR3 protein, CDR3 DNA. A D gene is named only where the DNA matches it firmly. Only part of the rows carry a size: once, few, many, or a class if the clone is expanded.

>TRBD2|-|18|TRBV30|TRBJ2-2
CAWSVWKLAGGRTGELFF
TGTGCCTGGAGTGTTTGGAAGTTAGCGGGGGGGCGCACCGGGGAGCTGTTTTTT
>-|-|14|TRBV5-1|TRBJ2-2
CASSYPSRSGELFF
TGCGCCAGCAGCTACCCCTCGCGTTCCGGGGAGCTGTTTTTT
>TRBD2|-|16|TRBV4-1|TRBJ2-5
CASSQELAGPRVTQYF
TGCGCCAGCAGCCAAGAATTAGCGGGGCCCAGAGTGACCCAGTACTTC
>TRBD1|-|15|TRBV18|TRBJ2-5
CASSPVTGTTETQYF
TGTGCCAGCTCACCGGTGACAGGGACAACAGAGACCCAGTACTTC
>TRBD1|-|15|TRBV7-2|TRBJ1-6
CASSFDQGVGSPLHF
TGTGCCAGCAGCTTTGACCAGGGGGTTGGATCACCCCTCCACTTT
>TRBD1|-|16|TRBV5-1|TRBJ2-3
CASSLVTGVSTDTQYF
TGCGCCAGCAGCTTGGTAACAGGGGTTAGCACAGATACGCAGTATTTT
>-|-|12|TRBV30|TRBJ1-3
CAWSPRGNTIYF
TGTGCCTGGAGCCCGAGAGGAAACACCATATATTTT
>-|few|13|TRBV11-2|TRBJ1-1
CASSSSGDTEAFF
TGTGCCAGCAGCTCATCCGGGGACACTGAAGCTTTCTTT
>TRBD2|-|17|TRBV19|TRBJ2-3
CASSIGRQRGGTDTQYF
TGTGCCAGTAGTATAGGAAGGCAGCGGGGGGGGACAGATACGCAGTATTTT
>-|-|16|TRBV6-6|TRBJ2-1
CASSRHTGTLGNEQFF
TGTGCCAGCAGTCGACACACCGGGACACTGGGGAATGAGCAGTTCTTC
>-|once|14|TRBV18|TRBJ1-1
CASSSGLRDTEAFF
TGTGCCAGCTCCTCGGGGTTGAGGGACACTGAAGCTTTCTTT
>TRBD1|-|12|TRBV28|TRBJ1-2
CASSATGNGYTF
TGTGCCAGCAGTGCGACAGGGAATGGCTACACCTTC
>-|-|13|TRBV6-5|TRBJ2-5
CATKPGVWETQYF
TGTGCCACCAAACCGGGGGTATGGGAGACCCAGTACTTC
>TRBD1|-|14|TRBV6-4|TRBJ1-2
CASSETTRTGTYTF
TGTGCCAGCAGTGAGACAACCAGGACAGGGACCTACACCTTC
>-|-|16|TRBV28|TRBJ1-2
CASSFPPGGISYGYTF
TGTGCCAGCAGTTTCCCTCCGGGGGGAATTAGCTATGGCTACACCTTC
>TRBD1|-|15|TRBV6-5|TRBJ2-1
CASSRRDRGQNEQFF
TGTGCCAGCAGCCGCCGGGACAGGGGGCAAAATGAGCAGTTCTTC
>-|-|13|TRBV18|TRBJ1-1
CASSPPGPTEAFF
TGTGCCAGCTCACCTCCAGGGCCCACTGAAGCTTTCTTT
>-|-|14|TRBV7-9|TRBJ1-1
CASSSGVSSTEAFF
TGTGCCAGCAGCTCCGGAGTCTCGTCCACTGAAGCTTTCTTT
>TRBD1|-|16|TRBV30|TRBJ1-5
CAWSVGQGKGNQPQHF
TGTGCCTGGAGTGTAGGACAGGGAAAAGGCAATCAGCCCCAGCATTTT
>TRBD1|-|15|TRBV5-1|TRBJ1-2
CASSGPDRVGYGYTF
TGCGCCAGCAGCGGCCCTGACAGGGTGGGATATGGCTACACCTTC
>-|-|14|TRBV5-5|TRBJ1-5
CASSLSGLFQPQHF
TGTGCCAGCAGCTTGTCAGGGTTGTTTCAGCCCCAGCATTTT
>-|once|13|TRBV6-5|TRBJ2-1
CASSKPGYNEQFF
TGTGCCAGCAGCAAACCGGGATACAATGAGCAGTTCTTC
>-|-|13|TRBV18|TRBJ1-2
CASSPGGNYGYTF
TGTGCCAGCTCACCAGGGGGGAACTATGGCTACACCTTC
>TRBD2|-|15|TRBV7-3|TRBJ2-5
CASSSGLANFETQYF
TGTGCCAGCAGCTCGGGACTAGCAAATTTCGAGACCCAGTACTTC
>TRBD1|-|15|TRBV4-2|TRBJ2-1
CASSQTGTDENEQFF
TGTGCCAGCAGCCAAACCGGGACAGATGAAAATGAGCAGTTCTTC
>-|-|16|TRBV5-1|TRBJ1-4
CASSLAERGGNEKLFF
TGCGCCAGCAGCTTGGCCGAAAGGGGTGGAAATGAAAAACTGTTTTTT
>TRBD2|-|20|TRBV6-2/TRBV6-3|TRBJ2-3
CASSYPGTSGARSGTDTQYF
TGTGCCAGCAGTTACCCCGGGACTAGCGGGGCCCGGTCCGGCACAGATACGCAGTATTTT
>-|few|15|TRBV6-2/TRBV6-3|TRBJ1-5
CASSYTALRNQPQHF
TGTGCCAGCAGTTACACAGCTCTGCGTAATCAGCCCCAGCATTTT
>TRBD1|-|13|TRBV30|TRBJ1-2
CAWSGQGWYGYTF
TGTGCCTGGAGTGGACAGGGGTGGTATGGCTACACCTTC
>-|-|13|TRBV19|TRBJ1-4
CASSPSVLGTIFF
TGTGCCAGTAGTCCATCCGTTTTAGGGACTATTTTTTTT